This T cell receptor beta chain is from a study of T cell responses to AZD1222 COVID-19 vaccine (TCRdb year 2021). Turning to the overall study: A total of roughly 240 trial participants underwent TCR sequencing, of whom some 210 received two doses of AZD1222 and some 25 received two doses of the MenACWY control vaccine. Trial participants were enrolled by age into subgroups of 18-55, 56-69 and 70-plus years, and 148, 28 and 57 TCR-sequenced participants, respectively, were included in these subgroups.

Study-wide findings and limitations: Only a handful of AZD1222 recipients were SARS-CoV-2 seropositive at baseline, limiting conclusions about previously exposed vaccinees. The 56-69-year group was small, and its depth increase did not reach significance, likely because of low power. After two AZD1222 doses, both the breadth and the depth of spike-specific TCRs were significantly higher than at day 0 and than in MenACWY recipients. Because no samples from the day 14 peak response were available, repertoires could be characterized only after the peak T cell response. Participants were mostly white British, with more females than males. The authors suggested clonal diversity may have been underestimated. Reportedly, almost half of the unique spike-specific TCRs recognized epitopes lying outside the regions that are mutated in the B.1.351 and B.1.1.7 variants. The whole spike protein was spanned by vaccine-associated CD4 TCRs, and dominant responses were seen in regions 160-218 and 743-854.

The CDR3 regions of human TCRbeta chains were subjected to immunosequencing. The study's processing was this. Repertoire TCRs were checked for matches against a reference library of SARS-CoV-2-specific TCRs that had been generated using the MIRA antigen-specificity platform. Breadth was defined as the fraction of unique TCRs that were SARS-CoV-2-associated, and depth was defined as the fraction of total T cells that were SARS-CoV-2-associated. Each spike-specific TCR was assigned to its reactive spike region and to a CD4 or CD8 class using the MIRA data. Log10-transformed breadth and depth values were compared by one-way ANOVA with Sidak's multiple comparisons tests. What TCRdb holds here is the immuneACCESS table cut down to in-frame rearrangements. Part of the clones is not present; checked against another copy, under half of the missing clones reflect an unresolved V gene, and the others are unexplained. V and J calls and clone size are those listed in that table; D and trimming were worked out from the DNA. The sample yields over 200,000 clones; around 94% were counted once. Over 1.5% of the sample rests with the top ten.

Regarding this clone: The specificity of this receptor is unknown. No qualities accompany the bases; no much larger clone lies one base away.

The sample's time point, from its label and the paper: about 28 days (+/-7) after the second vaccine dose. The treatment or condition label of this sample denotes: meningococcal conjugate vaccine given as trial control. Samples from vaccinated people were obtained from the UK trials COV001 and COV002, which included a single-blind randomized controlled phase 2/3 trial of AZD1222 (ChAdOx1 nCoV-19) in healthy adults. For TCRbeta chain sequencing, PBMC samples were collected from trial participants at day 0 and at day 28 after the second dose. The source material was peripheral blood, sampled 28 days after the second dose of the MenACWY control vaccine. The sequence was collected from an adult who received the MenACWY meningococcal vaccine as a control.

CDR3 region: CASSLYVNSYNSPLHF. The nucleotides are TGTGCCAGCAGCTTATATGTGAACTCCTATAATTCACCCCTCCACTTT. The sequence joins TRBV7-2 to TRBJ1-6; a confident D gene designation cannot be given. Relative to germline, V is 2 bases shorter and J is 0 bases shorter, with 8 bases between their ends. The germline V gene gives CDR1 as SGHTA and CDR2 as FQGNSA. Spanning cysteine to phenylalanine, the CDR3 consists of 16 amino acids. The sequence is cut down to CDR3 DNA, 48 bases in frame from base 1.